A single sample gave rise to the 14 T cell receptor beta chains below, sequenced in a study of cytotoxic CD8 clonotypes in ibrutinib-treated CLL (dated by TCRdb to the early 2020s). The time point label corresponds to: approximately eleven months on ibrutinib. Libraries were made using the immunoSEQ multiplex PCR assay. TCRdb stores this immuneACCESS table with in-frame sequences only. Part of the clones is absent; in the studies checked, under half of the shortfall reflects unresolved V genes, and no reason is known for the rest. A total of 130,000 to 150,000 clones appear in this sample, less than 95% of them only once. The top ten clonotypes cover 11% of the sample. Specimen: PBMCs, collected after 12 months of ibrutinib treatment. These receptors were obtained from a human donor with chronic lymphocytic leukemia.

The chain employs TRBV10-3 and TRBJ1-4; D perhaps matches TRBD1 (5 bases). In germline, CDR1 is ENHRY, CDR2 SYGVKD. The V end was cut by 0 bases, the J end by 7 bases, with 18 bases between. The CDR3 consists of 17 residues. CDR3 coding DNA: TGTGCCATCAGTGAGTCTCTGAGGGGCAGGGCGACTGAAAAACTGTTTTTT. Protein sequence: CAISESLRGRATEKLFF.

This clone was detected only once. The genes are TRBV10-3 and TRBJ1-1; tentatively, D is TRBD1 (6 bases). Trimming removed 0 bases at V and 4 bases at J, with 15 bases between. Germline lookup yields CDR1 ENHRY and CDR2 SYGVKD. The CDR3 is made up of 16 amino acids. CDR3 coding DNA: TGTGCCATCAGTGAGTCACAGGGCTGGGACGGCACTGAAGCTTTCTTT. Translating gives CAISESQGWDGTEAFF.

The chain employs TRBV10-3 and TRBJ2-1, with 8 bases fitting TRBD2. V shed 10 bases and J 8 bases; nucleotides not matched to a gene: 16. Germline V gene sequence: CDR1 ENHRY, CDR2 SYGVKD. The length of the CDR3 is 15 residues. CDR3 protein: CATHLSGTDGDEQFF. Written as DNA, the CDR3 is TGTGCCACTCATCTTAGCGGGACTGATGGCGATGAGCAGTTCTTC.

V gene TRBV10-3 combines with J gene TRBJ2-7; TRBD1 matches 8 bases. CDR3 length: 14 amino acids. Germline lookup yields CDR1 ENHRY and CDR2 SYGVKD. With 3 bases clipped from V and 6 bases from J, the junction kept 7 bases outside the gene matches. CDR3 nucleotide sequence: TGTGCCATCAGTGATTCGGGTACAGGGGGCGAGCAGTACTTC. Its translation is CAISDSGTGGEQYF.

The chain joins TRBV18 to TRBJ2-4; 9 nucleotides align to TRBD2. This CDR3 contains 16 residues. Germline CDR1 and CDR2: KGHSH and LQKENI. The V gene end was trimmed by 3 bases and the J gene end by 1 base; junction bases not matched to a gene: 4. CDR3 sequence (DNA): TGTGCCAGCTCACCGCAGGCGGGGGGGGCCAAAAACATTCAGTACTTC. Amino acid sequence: CASSPQAGGAKNIQYF.

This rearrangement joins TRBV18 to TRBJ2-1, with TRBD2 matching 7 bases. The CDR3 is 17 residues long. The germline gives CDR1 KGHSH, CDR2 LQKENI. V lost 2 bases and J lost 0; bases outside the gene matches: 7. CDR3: CASSPLREGSSYNEQFF. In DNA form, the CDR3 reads TGTGCCAGCTCACCATTAAGGGAGGGATCCTCCTACAATGAGCAGTTCTTC. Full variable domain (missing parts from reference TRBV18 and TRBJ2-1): NAGVMQNPRHLVRRRGQEARLRCSPMKGHSHVYWYRQLPEEGLKFMVYLQKENIIDESGMPKERFSAEFPKEGPSILRIQQVVRGDSAAYFCASSPLREGSSYNEQFFGPGTRLTVL.

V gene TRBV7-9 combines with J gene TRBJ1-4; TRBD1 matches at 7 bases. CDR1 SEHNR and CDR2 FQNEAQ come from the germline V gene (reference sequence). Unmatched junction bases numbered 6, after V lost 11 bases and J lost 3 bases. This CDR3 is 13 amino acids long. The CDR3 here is CAVRGTANEKLFF. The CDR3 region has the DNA TGTGCCGTAAGGGGGACAGCTAATGAAAAACTGTTTTTT.

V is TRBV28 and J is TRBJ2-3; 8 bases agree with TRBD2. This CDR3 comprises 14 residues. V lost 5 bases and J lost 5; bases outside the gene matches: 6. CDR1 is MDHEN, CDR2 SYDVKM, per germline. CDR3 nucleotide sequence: TGTGCCAGCAGTATAGCGGGATTGGAAGATACGCAGTATTTT. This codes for CASSIAGLEDTQYF.

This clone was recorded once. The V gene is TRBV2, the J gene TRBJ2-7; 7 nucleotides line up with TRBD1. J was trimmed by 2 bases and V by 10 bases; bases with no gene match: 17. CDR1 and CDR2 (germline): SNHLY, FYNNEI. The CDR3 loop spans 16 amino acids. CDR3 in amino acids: CANRQGSASQTYEQYF. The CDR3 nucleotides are TGTGCCAACCGACAGGGCAGTGCCTCACAGACCTACGAGCAGTACTTC. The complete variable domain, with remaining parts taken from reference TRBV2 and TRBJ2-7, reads EPEVTQTPSHQVTQMGQEVILRCVPISNHLYFYWYRQILGQKVEFLVSFYNNEISEKSEIFDDQFSVERPDGSNFTLKIRSTKLEDSAMYFCANRQGSASQTYEQYFGPGTRLTVT.

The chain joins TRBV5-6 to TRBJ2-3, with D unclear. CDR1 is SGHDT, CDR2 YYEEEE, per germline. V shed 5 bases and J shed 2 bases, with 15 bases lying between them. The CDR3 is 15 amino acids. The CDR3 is CASRRAASHTDTQYF. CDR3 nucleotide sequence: TGTGCCAGCAGAAGGGCGGCTTCGCACACAGATACGCAGTATTTT.

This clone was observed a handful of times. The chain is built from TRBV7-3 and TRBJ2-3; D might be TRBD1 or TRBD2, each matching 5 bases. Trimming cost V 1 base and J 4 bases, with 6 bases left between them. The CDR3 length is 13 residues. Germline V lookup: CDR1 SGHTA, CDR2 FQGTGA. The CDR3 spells CASSLRGADTQYF. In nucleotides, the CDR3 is TGTGCCAGCAGCTTAAGAGGGGCAGATACGCAGTATTTT.

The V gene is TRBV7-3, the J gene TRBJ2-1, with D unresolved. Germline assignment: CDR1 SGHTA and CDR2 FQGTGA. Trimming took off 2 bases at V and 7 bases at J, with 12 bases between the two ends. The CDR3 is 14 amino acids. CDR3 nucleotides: TGTGCCAGCAGCTTACGACGGGCTATGAATGAGCAGTTCTTC. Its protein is CASSLRRAMNEQFF.

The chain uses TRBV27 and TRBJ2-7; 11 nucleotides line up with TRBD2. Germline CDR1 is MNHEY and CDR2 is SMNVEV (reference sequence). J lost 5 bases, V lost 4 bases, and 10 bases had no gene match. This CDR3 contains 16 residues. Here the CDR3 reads CASSYLAGGMGNEQYF. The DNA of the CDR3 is TGTGCCAGCAGTTATCTAGCGGGAGGAATGGGGAACGAGCAGTACTTC.

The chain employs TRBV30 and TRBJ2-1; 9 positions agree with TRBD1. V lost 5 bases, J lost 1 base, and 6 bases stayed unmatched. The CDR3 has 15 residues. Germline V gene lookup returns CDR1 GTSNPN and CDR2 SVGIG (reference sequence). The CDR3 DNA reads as TGTGCCTGGGCAAGACAGGGGGGTTCCTACAATGAGCAGTTCTTC. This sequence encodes CAWARQGGSYNEQFF.